The 27 T cell receptor beta chains below all came from one sample that was sequenced in a study of CD8+ T cells in alopecia areata. The treatment denotes: oral pan-JAK inhibitor, 5-10 mg twice daily. In each case, RNA was isolated and then reverse transcribed into cDNA as the sequencing template. The table came from immunoSEQ multiplex PCR; TCRdb's copy has only in-frame clones and leaves some out. This sample has about 180,000 clones; approximately 53% occur once, and the top ten carry 10% to 11%. This sample comprised CD8+ T cells sorted from blood, obtained at week 24, from a patient treated with tofacitinib. The receptor set was obtained from a human donor with alopecia areata.

The rearrangement links TRBV2 to TRBJ1-4, with D uncertain. Trimming took off 10 bases at V and 1 base at J, with 16 bases between the two ends. Germline V gives CDR1 SNHLY, CDR2 FYNNEI. The CDR3 extends over 15 amino acids. CDR3 residues: CATRYRPGTNEKLFF. The CDR3 region has the DNA TGTGCCACCAGGTACCGGCCGGGAACTAATGAAAAACTGTTTTTT.

The sample holds a few counts of this clone. This CDR3 is also generated by other DNA sequences in the sample. The V call is TRBV25-1, the J call TRBJ2-7; D is ambiguous. Germline V gives CDR1 MGHDK, CDR2 SYGVNS. V was trimmed by 1 base and J by 4 bases, leaving 2 bases between them. The CDR3 loop spans 11 amino acids. CDR3 coding DNA: TGTGCCAGCAGTGAATCTTACGAGCAGTACTTC. This gives the protein CASSESYEQYF.

The V gene is TRBV5-6, the J gene TRBJ2-5, with D possibly being TRBD2 (6 bases). V lost 1 base to trimming and J lost 1 base, with 8 bases between them. The CDR3 sequence is 14 residues long. Germline CDR1 SGHDT, CDR2 YYEEEE. The CDR3 loop is CASSLRTTQETQYF. CDR3 in DNA: TGTGCCAGCAGCTTGAGGACTACCCAAGAGACCCAGTACTTC. The whole variable domain, filled in from reference TRBV5-6 and TRBJ2-5, reads DAGVTQSPTHLIKTRGQQVTLRCSPKSGHDTVSWYQQALGQGPQFIFQYYEEEERQRGNFPDRFSGHQFPNYSSELNVNALLLGDSALYLCASSLRTTQETQYFGPGTRLLVL.

This clone was picked up one time. The chain couples TRBV7-9 to TRBJ2-1; D may match TRBD1 or TRBD2 (5 bases each). Trimming removed 1 base at V and 8 bases at J, with 24 bases between. CDR1 and CDR2 (germline): SEHNR, FQNEAQ (reference sequence). The CDR3 totals 18 residues. The CDR3 loop reads CASSLGEGPKISKDEQFF. CDR3 in DNA: TGTGCCAGCAGCTTAGGTGAGGGACCCAAAATATCCAAGGATGAGCAGTTCTTC.

This clone occurred a few times. The chain carries TRBV2 and TRBJ2-1; 12 bases are a match to TRBD2. CDR3 length: 14 amino acids. Germline V CDR1 and CDR2: SNHLY, FYNNEI. The V gene end was trimmed by 5 bases and the J gene end by 5 bases; junction bases not matched to a gene: 1. The CDR3: CASSLAGGNNEQFF. The CDR3 DNA sequence: TGTGCCAGCAGTCTAGCGGGGGGGAACAATGAGCAGTTCTTC.

The genes are TRBV25-1 and TRBJ1-5, with D tentatively TRBD1 (5 bases). From germline, CDR1 is MGHDK and CDR2 SYGVNS. The CDR3 contains 13 residues. V was shortened by 5 bases and J by 1 base, with 6 bases between the two germline ends. CDR3 loop: CASSSGSNQPQHF. In DNA form, the CDR3 reads TGTGCCAGCAGTTCAGGGAGCAATCAGCCCCAGCATTTT. The full variable domain, completed using reference TRBV25-1 and TRBJ1-5, is EADIYQTPRYLVIGTGKKITLECSQTMGHDKMYWYQQDPGMELHLIHYSYGVNSTEKGDLSSESTVSRIRTEHFPLTLESARPSHTSQYLCASSSGSNQPQHFGDGTRLSIL.

This chain connects TRBV6-6 to TRBJ1-1; D is unclear. V was clipped by 2 bases and J by 4 bases, with 11 bases between them. This CDR3 is 14 amino acids long. Germline V gene lookup returns CDR1 MNHNY and CDR2 SVGAGI (reference sequence). Here the CDR3 reads CASSYATEATEAFF. The CDR3, as DNA: TGTGCCAGCAGTTACGCAACCGAGGCCACTGAAGCTTTCTTT.

This chain uses TRBV6-5 with TRBJ2-3, with TRBD1 matching over 12 bases. V lost 0 bases to trimming and J lost 10 bases; unmatched junction nucleotides: 8. The CDR3 runs to 16 residues. Per germline, CDR1 MNHEY and CDR2 SVGAGI. CDR3 in amino acids: CASSYSGTGGVDPQYF. CDR3 nucleotides: TGTGCCAGCAGTTACTCCGGGACAGGGGGCGTTGATCCGCAGTATTTT.

The chain uses TRBV30 and TRBJ2-7; D is uncertain. V was clipped by 0 bases and J by 7 bases, with 13 bases between them. CDR1 GTSNPN and CDR2 SVGIG come from the germline V gene (reference sequence). The CDR3 is 13 residues long. CDR3 nucleotide sequence: TGTGCCTGGAGTGTAGGTATGGCTGGTGAGCAGTACTTC. Translating gives CAWSVGMAGEQYF. Drawing the rest from reference TRBV30 and TRBJ2-7, the complete variable domain is SQTIHQWPATLVQPVGSPLSLECTVEGTSNPNLYWYRQAAGRGLQLLFYSVGIGQISSEVPQNLSASRPQDRQFILSSKKLLLSDSGFYLCAWSVGMAGEQYFGPGTRLTVT.

This chain uses TRBV7-8 with TRBJ2-1; a weak D match, TRBD1 (5 bases). The CDR3 loop spans 14 amino acids. Germline CDR1 SGHVS, CDR2 FQNEAQ. Trimming stripped 1 base from V and 7 bases from J, with 11 bases between. The chain's CDR3 is CASSLVRAGNEQFF. Here the CDR3 DNA reads TGTGCCAGCAGCTTAGTCAGGGCAGGGAATGAGCAGTTCTTC.

The rearrangement links TRBV7-6 to TRBJ2-5, with D perhaps being TRBD1 or TRBD2 (6 bases each). V dropped 4 bases and J dropped 1 base, with 16 bases sitting between them. Germline V CDR1 and CDR2: SGHVS, FNYEAQ. The length of the CDR3 is 16 residues. DNA for the CDR3: TGTGCCAGCAGCTCCCCAGGGGAGGTCCTCCAAGAGACCCAGTACTTC. Translation gives CASSSPGEVLQETQYF.

The chain combines TRBV9 with TRBJ2-7, with TRBD1 identical over 9 bases. CDR1 is SGDLS, CDR2 YYNGEE, per germline. The CDR3 has 17 amino acids. The junction had 8 bases not matched to a gene; V was cut back by 0 bases and J by 1 base. The CDR3 sequence is CASSVDFRTGESYEQYF. In nucleotides, the CDR3 is TGTGCCAGCAGCGTAGACTTTAGGACAGGGGAATCCTACGAGCAGTACTTC.

The count of this clone is one. The CDR3 DNA sequence: TGTGCCAGCAGCTTGACGGGCGTGCGCGAGCAGTACTTC. Its translation is CASSLTGVREQYF. V is TRBV7-6 and J is TRBJ2-5; D is unresolved. Near its end, the DNA agrees better with TRBJ2-7, so the J call may be wrong. CDR3 size: 13 residues. Germline lookup yields CDR1 SGHVS and CDR2 FNYEAQ.

V is TRBV29-1 and J is TRBJ1-2, with D unclear. V was trimmed by 5 bases and J by 4 bases, leaving 11 bases between them. The length of the CDR3 is 12 residues. The germline V gene has CDR1 SQVTM and CDR2 ANQGSEA. CDR3 sequence: CSVLGTSYGYTF. CDR3 in DNA: TGCAGCGTTCTCGGTACCTCCTATGGCTACACCTTC. Together with reference TRBV29-1 and TRBJ1-2, the CDR3 gives the full variable domain: SAVISQKPSRDICQRGTSLTIQCQVDSQVTMMFWYRQQPGQSLTLIATANQGSEATYESGFVIDKFPISRPNLTFSTLTVSNMSPEDSSIYLCSVLGTSYGYTFGSGTRLTVV.

V and J are TRBV30 and TRBJ2-7; D not certain. This CDR3 contains 12 residues. From germline, CDR1 is GTSNPN and CDR2 SVGIG (reference sequence). V was shortened by 2 bases and J by 2 bases, with 7 bases between the two germline ends. The chain's CDR3 is CAWSLGTYEQYF. Here the CDR3 DNA reads TGTGCCTGGAGTCTGGGGACCTACGAGCAGTACTTC.

The chain joins TRBV27 to TRBJ2-7; no clear D gene. V lost 3 bases and J 3 bases, leaving 9 bases between the germline ends. Germline loops: CDR1 MNHEY, CDR2 SMNVEV (reference sequence). The length of the CDR3 is 13 residues. The DNA of the CDR3 is TGTGCCAGCAGTTTCAGGCAGAACTACGAGCAGTACTTC. This translates into CASSFRQNYEQYF.

The chain is built from TRBV30 and TRBJ1-1, with D unclear. Germline V gene data show CDR1 as GTSNPN and CDR2 as SVGIG (reference sequence). This CDR3 region has 13 residues. With 2 bases removed from V and 1 base from J, the gap between germline ends came to 8 bases. The CDR3 protein is CAWSQSQNTEAFF. The CDR3 coding sequence is TGTGCCTGGAGTCAGAGTCAGAACACTGAAGCTTTCTTT.

The chain carries TRBV7-7 and TRBJ2-1; 7 bases line up with TRBD1. The trim removed 5 bases at V and 8 bases at J, leaving 9 bases unmatched. The germline V gene encodes CDR1 SSHAT and CDR2 FNYEAQ (reference sequence). The CDR3 length is 14 residues. CDR3 nucleotides: TGTGCCAGCAGCCCGGGACAGCCTGAGGATGAGCAGTTCTTC. This translates into CASSPGQPEDEQFF.

The V and J genes are TRBV30 and TRBJ1-1; D is unclear. This CDR3 has 11 amino acids. Trimming shortened V by 5 bases and J by 1 base, and 5 bases separated the two germline ends. Germline lookup yields CDR1 GTSNPN and CDR2 SVGIG (reference sequence). CDR3 amino acids: CAWLQNTEAFF. The CDR3 DNA is TGTGCCTGGCTCCAGAACACTGAAGCTTTCTTT.

V gene TRBV30 combines with J gene TRBJ2-4; TRBD2 aligns across 8 bases. CDR1 GTSNPN and CDR2 SVGIG come from the germline V gene (reference sequence). V was clipped by 3 bases and J by 8 bases; unmatched bases: 6. The CDR3 consists of 13 residues. The CDR3 loop reads CAWSGGAGDIQYF. The CDR3 DNA sequence: TGTGCCTGGAGCGGGGGGGCCGGGGACATTCAGTACTTC.

The chain joins TRBV29-1 to TRBJ2-3, with D uncertain. The CDR3 runs 13 residues. Germline V gene data show CDR1 as SQVTM and CDR2 as ANQGSEA. V gave up 1 base and J gave up 6 bases, with 11 bases separating them. As DNA, the CDR3 is TGCAGCGTTGAAGGCCCAGCCCCGGATACGCAGTATTTT. This encodes CSVEGPAPDTQYF.

This rearrangement joins TRBV7-6 to TRBJ2-7, with 8 bases lining up with TRBD2. Trimming at V came to 4 bases and at J to 5 bases, leaving 4 bases not matched to a gene. Germline V gene data show CDR1 as SGHVS and CDR2 as FNYEAQ. CDR3 length: 13 amino acids. CDR3: CASSSGTSNEQYF. Written as DNA, the CDR3 is TGTGCCAGCAGCTCCGGGACTAGTAACGAGCAGTACTTC.

CDR3 protein: CASSYGTDTEAFF. CDR3 DNA sequence: TGTGCCAGCAGTTACGGGACGGACACTGAAGCTTTCTTT. J is TRBJ1-1 and V is TRBV6-5; possibly TRBD1 for D (5 bases). The CDR3 loop spans 13 amino acids. V lost 2 bases, J lost 3 bases, and 7 bases lay in between. CDR1 is MNHEY and CDR2 is SVGAGI in the germline V gene.

The rearrangement uses TRBV30 and TRBJ2-7; 7 bases fit TRBD2. Looked up from germline, CDR1 is GTSNPN and CDR2 is SVGIG (reference sequence). V was clipped by 0 bases and J by 1 base; unmatched bases: 3. The CDR3 is made up of 14 amino acids. DNA of the CDR3: TGTGCCTGGAGTGTAGGGGAGGGTTCCTACGAGCAGTACTTC. Translated, it gives CAWSVGEGSYEQYF.

This chain uses TRBV30 with TRBJ1-4, with 11 bases that match TRBD1. Germline loops: CDR1 GTSNPN, CDR2 SVGIG (reference sequence). The trim removed 7 bases at V and 8 bases at J, leaving 12 bases unmatched. The CDR3 totals 15 residues. CDR3 nucleotides: TGTGCCTCCTATGGCGGGACAGGGGGATCGGAAAAACTGTTTTTT. Translating gives CASYGGTGGSEKLFF.

This clone was seen more than once but under ten times. The V gene is TRBV11-2, the J gene TRBJ2-3; 9 bases align to TRBD2. The germline CDR1 and CDR2 sequences are SGHAT and FQNNGV. The CDR3 contains 15 residues. Unmatched junction bases numbered 11, after V lost 6 bases and J lost 7 bases. This CDR3 reads CASSSGRGGLNTQYF. The DNA of the CDR3 is TGTGCCAGCAGTTCAGGGCGGGGGGGCTTGAATACGCAGTATTTT. The complete variable domain, with remaining parts taken from reference TRBV11-2 and TRBJ2-3, reads EAGVAQSPRYKIIEKRQSVAFWCNPISGHATLYWYQQILGQGPKLLIQFQNNGVVDDSQLPKDRFSAERLKGVDSTLKIQPAKLEDSAVYLCASSSGRGGLNTQYFGPGTRLTVL.

This clone showed up just a few times. The V gene is TRBV9, the J gene TRBJ1-5, with D possibly matching TRBD1 (6 bases). Germline V gene lookup returns CDR1 SGDLS and CDR2 YYNGEE. The CDR3 is 14 residues long. Trimming stripped 3 bases from V and 6 bases from J, with 13 bases between. Here the CDR3 reads CASSDRQDGQPQHF. CDR3 DNA sequence: TGTGCCAGCAGCGACCGACAGGATGGTCAGCCCCAGCATTTT.